This T cell receptor beta chain was captured by sequencing in a study of a mutant IDH1 vaccine in newly diagnosed glioma. Study-level background: Patients underwent eight vaccinations, which took place in weeks 1, 3, 5, 7, 11, 15, 19 and 23. The treated group averaged approximately 38 years old and was around 62% male, about 40% female. Either 4-6 weeks after radiotherapy alone or alongside temozolomide, vaccination was begun.

In the case of this clone: Its antigen is not known.

Assay: immunoSEQ multiplex PCR; the TCRdb copy retains only in-frame clones and omits some. The sample lists about 54,000 clones; about 90% were seen once. The time point: week 23, last vaccination. A 20-mer mutant IDH1 peptide at 300 ug was injected subcutaneously with topical imiquimod. The sequences come from PBMCs, collected from a glioma patient whose treatment included an IDH1 peptide vaccine. This clonotype originated in a man aged 40-55 years with glioma.

CDR3 nucleotides: TGTGCCAGCAGTTATACCCTAGCGGGAGCCGGCATTCAGTACTTC. Protein: CASSYTLAGAGIQYF. The chain carries TRBV6-6 and TRBJ2-4; TRBD2 agrees at 10 bases. This CDR3 region has 15 residues. V gave up 3 bases and J gave up 9 bases; unmatched junction bases: 8. Germline CDR1 and CDR2: MNHNY and SVGAGI (reference sequence).